Described below is a single TCR beta chain sequence and its context. Its matching antigen is unknown. TCRdb's copy holds only in-frame clones and misses some; the assay was immunoSEQ multiplex PCR. The sample holds 120,000 or so clones; 85% to 95% are singletons and the top ten take approximately 1.7%. This entry is derived from a study of T cell responses to AZD1222 COVID-19 vaccine. Study-level findings and limits: The reported proportion of spike-specific TCRs targeting unmutated variant regions was nearly half.

V lost 8 bases and J 8 bases, leaving 15 bases between the germline ends. CDR1 LNHDA and CDR2 SQIVND come from the germline V gene (reference sequence). This CDR3 is built from 13 residues. This sequence was found in an adult in good health. The chain carries TRBV19 and TRBJ1-4, with D possibly being TRBD1 (6 bases). The sample here was peripheral blood, taken on day 0 of AZD1222 vaccination. The CDR3 reads CASQRAGEEKLFF. The CDR3 DNA reads TGTGCCAGTCAGCGAGCAGGGGAGGAAAAACTGTTTTTT.